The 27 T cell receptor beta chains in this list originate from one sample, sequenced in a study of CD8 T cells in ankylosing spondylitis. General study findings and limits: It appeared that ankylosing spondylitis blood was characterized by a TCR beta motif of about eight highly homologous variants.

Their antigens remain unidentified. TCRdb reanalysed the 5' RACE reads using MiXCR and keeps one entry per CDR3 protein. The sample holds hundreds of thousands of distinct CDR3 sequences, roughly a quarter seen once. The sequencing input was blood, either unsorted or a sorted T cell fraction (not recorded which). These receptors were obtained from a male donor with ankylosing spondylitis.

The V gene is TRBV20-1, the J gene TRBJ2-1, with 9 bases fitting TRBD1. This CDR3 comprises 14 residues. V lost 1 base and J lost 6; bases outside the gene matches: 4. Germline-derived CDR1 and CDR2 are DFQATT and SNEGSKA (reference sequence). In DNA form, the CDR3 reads TGCAGTGCTAGAGTACAGGGGGCTGGCAATGAGCAGTTCTTC. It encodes CSARVQGAGNEQFF.

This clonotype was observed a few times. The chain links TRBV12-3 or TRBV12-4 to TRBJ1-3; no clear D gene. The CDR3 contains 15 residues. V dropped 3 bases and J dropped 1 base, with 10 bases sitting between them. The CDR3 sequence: CASSFSYPSGNTIYF. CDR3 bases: TGTGCCAGCAGTTTTTCATATCCTTCTGGAAACACCATATATTTT.

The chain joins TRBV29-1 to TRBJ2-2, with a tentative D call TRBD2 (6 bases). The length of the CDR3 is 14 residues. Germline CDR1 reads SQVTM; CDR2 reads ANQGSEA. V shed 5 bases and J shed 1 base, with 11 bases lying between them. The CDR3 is CSVFGGVNTGELFF. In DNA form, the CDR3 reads TGCAGCGTTTTCGGCGGGGTGAACACCGGGGAGCTGTTTTTT.

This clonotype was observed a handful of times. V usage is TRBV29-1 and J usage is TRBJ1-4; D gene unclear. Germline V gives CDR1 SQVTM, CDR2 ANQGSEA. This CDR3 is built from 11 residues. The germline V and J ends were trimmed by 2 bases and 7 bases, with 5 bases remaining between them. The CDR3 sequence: CSVEQAEKLFF. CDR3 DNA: TGCAGCGTTGAACAAGCTGAAAAACTGTTTTTT.

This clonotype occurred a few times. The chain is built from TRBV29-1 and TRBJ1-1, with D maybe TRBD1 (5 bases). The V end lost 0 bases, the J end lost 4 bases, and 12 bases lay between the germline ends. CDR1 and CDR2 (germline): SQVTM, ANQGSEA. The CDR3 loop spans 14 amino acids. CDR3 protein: CSVEDTPGRTEAFF. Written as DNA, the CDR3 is TGCAGCGTTGAAGACACACCGGGGCGCACTGAAGCTTTCTTT. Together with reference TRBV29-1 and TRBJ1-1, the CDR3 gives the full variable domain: SAVISQKPSRDICQRGTSLTIQCQVDSQVTMMFWYRQQPGQSLTLIATANQGSEATYESGFVIDKFPISRPNLTFSTLTVSNMSPEDSSIYLCSVEDTPGRTEAFFGQGTRLTVV.

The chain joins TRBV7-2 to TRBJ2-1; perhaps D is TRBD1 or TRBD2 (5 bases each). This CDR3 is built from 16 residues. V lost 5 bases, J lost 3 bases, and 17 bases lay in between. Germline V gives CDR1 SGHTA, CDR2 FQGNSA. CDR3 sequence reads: CASSLLNRGGYNEQFF. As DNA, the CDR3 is TGTGCCAGCAGCCTGCTGAATCGGGGCGGCTACAATGAGCAGTTCTTC.

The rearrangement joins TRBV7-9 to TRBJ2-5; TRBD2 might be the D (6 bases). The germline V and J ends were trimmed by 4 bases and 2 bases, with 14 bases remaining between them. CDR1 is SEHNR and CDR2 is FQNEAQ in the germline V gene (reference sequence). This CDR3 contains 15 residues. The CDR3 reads CASSSGGDPQETQYF. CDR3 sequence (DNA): TGTGCCAGCAGCTCCGGCGGGGATCCACAAGAGACCCAGTACTTC.

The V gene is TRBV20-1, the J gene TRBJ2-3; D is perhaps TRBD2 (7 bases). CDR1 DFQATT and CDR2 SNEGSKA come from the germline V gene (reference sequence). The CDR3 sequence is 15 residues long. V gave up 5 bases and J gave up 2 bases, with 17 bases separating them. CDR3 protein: CSAVGLVGATDTQYF. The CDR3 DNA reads TGCAGTGCTGTCGGACTAGTGGGGGCCACAGATACGCAGTATTTT.

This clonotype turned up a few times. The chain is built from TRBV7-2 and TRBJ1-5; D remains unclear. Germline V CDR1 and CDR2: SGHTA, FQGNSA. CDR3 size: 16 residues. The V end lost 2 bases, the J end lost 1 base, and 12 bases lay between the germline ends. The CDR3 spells CASSLFSQVSNQPQHF. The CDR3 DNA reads TGTGCCAGCAGCTTATTTAGTCAGGTCAGCAATCAGCCCCAGCATTTT.

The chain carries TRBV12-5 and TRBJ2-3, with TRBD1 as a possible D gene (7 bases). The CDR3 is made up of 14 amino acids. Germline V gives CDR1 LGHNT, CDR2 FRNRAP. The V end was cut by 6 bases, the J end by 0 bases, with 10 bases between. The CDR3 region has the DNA TGTGCTAGTGGGCGGGACAGAAGCACAGATACGCAGTATTTT. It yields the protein CASGRDRSTDTQYF.

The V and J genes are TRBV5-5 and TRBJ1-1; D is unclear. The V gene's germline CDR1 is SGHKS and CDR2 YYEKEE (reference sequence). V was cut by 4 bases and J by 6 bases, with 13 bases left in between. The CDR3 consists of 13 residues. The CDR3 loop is CASSPRGRAEAFF. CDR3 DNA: TGTGCCAGCAGCCCACGCGGCCGGGCTGAAGCTTTCTTT.

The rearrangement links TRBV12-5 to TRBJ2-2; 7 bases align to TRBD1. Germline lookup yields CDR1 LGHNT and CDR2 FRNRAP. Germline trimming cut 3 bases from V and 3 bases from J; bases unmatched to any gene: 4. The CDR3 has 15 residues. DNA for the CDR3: TGTGCTAGTGGTTTTGGACAGGTGTACACCGGGGAGCTGTTTTTT. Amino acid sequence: CASGFGQVYTGELFF.

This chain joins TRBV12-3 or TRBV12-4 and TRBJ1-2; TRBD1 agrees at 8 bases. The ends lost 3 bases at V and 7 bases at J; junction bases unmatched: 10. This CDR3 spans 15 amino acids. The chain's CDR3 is CASSLGSRGPVGYTF. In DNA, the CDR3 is TGTGCCAGCAGTTTGGGTTCCAGGGGGCCGGTTGGCTACACCTTC.

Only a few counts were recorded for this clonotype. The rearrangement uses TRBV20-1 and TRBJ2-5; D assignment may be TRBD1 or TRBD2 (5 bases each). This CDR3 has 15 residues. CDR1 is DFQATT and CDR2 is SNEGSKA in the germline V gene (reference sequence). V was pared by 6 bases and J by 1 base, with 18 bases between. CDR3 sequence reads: CSAPRGGAPQETQYF. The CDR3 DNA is TGCAGTGCACCACGTGGGGGAGCTCCCCAAGAGACCCAGTACTTC.

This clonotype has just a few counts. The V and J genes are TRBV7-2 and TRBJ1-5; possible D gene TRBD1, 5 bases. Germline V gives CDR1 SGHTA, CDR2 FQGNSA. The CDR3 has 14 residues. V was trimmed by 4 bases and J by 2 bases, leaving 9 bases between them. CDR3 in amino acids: CASSWGMGNQPQHF. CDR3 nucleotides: TGTGCCAGCAGCTGGGGGATGGGCAATCAGCCCCAGCATTTT.

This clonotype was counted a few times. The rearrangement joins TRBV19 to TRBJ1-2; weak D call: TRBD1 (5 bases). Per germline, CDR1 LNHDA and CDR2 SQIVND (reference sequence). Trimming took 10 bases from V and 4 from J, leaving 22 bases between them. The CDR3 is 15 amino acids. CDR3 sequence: CATTDGDSLGYGYTF. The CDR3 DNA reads TGTGCCACTACGGACGGGGACTCTCTCGGCTATGGCTACACCTTC.

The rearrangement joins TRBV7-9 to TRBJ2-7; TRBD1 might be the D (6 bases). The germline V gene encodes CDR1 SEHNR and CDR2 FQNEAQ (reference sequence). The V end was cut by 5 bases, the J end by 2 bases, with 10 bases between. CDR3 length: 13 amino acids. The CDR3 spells CASSRQAAYEQYV. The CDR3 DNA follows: TGTGCCAGCAGCCGACAGGCCGCCTACGAGCAGTACGTC.

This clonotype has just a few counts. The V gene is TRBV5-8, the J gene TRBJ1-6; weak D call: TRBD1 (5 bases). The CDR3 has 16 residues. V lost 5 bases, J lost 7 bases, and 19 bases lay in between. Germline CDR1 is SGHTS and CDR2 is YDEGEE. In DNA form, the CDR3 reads TGTGCCAGCAGTCGAGAGGGGAATCGATTGAATTCACCCCTCCACTTT. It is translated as CASSREGNRLNSPLHF.

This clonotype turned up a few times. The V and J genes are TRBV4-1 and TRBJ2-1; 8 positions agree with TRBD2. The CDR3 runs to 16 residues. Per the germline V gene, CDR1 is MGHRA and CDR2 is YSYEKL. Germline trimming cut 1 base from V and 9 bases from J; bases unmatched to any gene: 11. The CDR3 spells CASSQGGSGSKVEQFF. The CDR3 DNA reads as TGCGCCAGCAGCCAAGGTGGGAGCGGGAGCAAAGTTGAGCAGTTCTTC.

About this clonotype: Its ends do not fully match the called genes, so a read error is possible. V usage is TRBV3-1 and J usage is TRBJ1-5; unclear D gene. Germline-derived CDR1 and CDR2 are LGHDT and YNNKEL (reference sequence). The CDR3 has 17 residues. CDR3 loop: CATSQDLGSYSNQPQHF. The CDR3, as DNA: TGTGCCACCAGCCAAGATCTGGGCAGCTATAGCAATCAGCCCCAGCATTTT.

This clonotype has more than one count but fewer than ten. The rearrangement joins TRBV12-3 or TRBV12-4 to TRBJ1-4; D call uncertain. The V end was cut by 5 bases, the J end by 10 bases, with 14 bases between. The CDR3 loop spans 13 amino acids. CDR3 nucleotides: TGTGCCAGCAGTCTAACCTCGGGAGGAAAACTGTTTTTT. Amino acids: CASSLTSGGKLFF.

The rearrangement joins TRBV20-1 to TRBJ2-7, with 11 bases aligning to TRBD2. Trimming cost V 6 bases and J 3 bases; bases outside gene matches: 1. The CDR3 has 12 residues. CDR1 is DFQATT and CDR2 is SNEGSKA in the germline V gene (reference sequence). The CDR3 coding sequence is TGCAGTGCCACTAGCGGGAGCTACGAGCAGTACGTC. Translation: CSATSGSYEQYV.

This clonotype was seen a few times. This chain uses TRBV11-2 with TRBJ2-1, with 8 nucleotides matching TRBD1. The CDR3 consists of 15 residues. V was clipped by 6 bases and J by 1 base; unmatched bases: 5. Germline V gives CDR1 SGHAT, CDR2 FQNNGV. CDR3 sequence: CASSNQGASYNEQFF. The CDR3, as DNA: TGTGCCAGCAGTAATCAGGGGGCTTCCTACAATGAGCAGTTCTTC.

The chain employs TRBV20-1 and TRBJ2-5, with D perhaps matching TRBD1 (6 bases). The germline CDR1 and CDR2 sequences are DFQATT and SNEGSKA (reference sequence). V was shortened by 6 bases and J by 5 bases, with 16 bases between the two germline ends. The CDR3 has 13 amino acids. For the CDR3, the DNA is TGCAGTGCGCCTACAGGGCTGAGGGAGACCCAGTACTTC. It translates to CSAPTGLRETQYF.

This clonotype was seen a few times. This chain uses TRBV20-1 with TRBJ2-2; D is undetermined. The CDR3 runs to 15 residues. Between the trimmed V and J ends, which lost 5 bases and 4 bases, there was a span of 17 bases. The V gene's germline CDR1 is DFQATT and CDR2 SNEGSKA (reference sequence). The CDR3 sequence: CSAPSSHDFTGELFF. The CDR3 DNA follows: TGCAGTGCTCCCTCCTCCCACGACTTCACCGGGGAGCTGTTTTTT.

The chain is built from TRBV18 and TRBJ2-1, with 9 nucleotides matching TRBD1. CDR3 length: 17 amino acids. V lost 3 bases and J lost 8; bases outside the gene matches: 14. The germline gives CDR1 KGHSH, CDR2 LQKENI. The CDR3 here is CASSPPTSTGGRDEQFF. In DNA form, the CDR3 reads TGTGCCAGCTCACCTCCTACCTCGACAGGGGGTCGAGATGAGCAGTTCTTC.

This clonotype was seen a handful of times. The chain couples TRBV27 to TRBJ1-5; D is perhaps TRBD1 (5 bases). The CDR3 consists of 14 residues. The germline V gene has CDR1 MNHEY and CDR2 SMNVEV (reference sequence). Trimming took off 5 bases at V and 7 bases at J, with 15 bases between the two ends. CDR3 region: CASSPDGARQPQHF. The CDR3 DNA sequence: TGTGCCAGCAGTCCTGACGGGGCGAGGCAGCCCCAGCATTTT.